This paragraph reports one T cell receptor beta chain. This CDR3 contains 15 residues. Germline V gene data show CDR1 as SGHTA and CDR2 as FQGNSA. J lost 7 bases, V lost 3 bases, and 9 bases had no gene match. This sample stems from a study of CD8 T cells in Susac syndrome. Study as a whole: Sequenced Susac syndrome patients included five or six with clinically active disease and about eight in remission.

Sequencing of TCR beta was undertaken in CD8+ and CD4+ T cells derived from blood. Random hexamers were used to reverse transcribe an amount of roughly 0.5 to 1 ug RNA. TCRdb ran MiXCR on the immunoSEQ multiplex PCR reads and lists one entry per CDR3 protein. Here the sample spans 150,000 to 200,000 distinct CDR3 sequences, around 95% being singletons. The clonotype originates from a human donor with Susac syndrome. The chain is built from TRBV7-2 and TRBJ2-7; 10 positions agree with TRBD2. Sequencing used CD4+ T cells from PBMCs. In nucleotides, the CDR3 is TGTGCCAGCAGCTTGCGAGCGGGGGGGCCGGGGGAGCAGTACTTC. It codes for CASSLRAGGPGEQYF.